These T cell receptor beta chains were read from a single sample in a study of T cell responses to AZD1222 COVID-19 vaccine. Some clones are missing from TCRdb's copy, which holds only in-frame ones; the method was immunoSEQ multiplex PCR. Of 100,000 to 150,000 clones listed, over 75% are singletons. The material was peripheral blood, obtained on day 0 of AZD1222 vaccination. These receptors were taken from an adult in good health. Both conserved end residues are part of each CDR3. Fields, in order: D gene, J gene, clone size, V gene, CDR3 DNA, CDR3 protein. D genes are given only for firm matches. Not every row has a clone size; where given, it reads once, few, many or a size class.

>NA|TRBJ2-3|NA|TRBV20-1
TGCAGTGCTAGTCCGCCTCTCGGGACAGATACGCAGTATTTT
CSASPPLGTDTQYF
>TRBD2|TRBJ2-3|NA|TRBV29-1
TGCAGCGGGCGGGAGCTCGATACGCAGTATTTT
CSGRELDTQYF
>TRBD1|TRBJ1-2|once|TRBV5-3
TGTGCCAGAAGCTTGGCCCAAGGGGGCGCGGATGGCTACACCTTC
CARSLAQGGADGYTF
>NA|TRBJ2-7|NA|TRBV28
TGTGCCAGCAGTTTCTTTTACGAGCAGTACTTC
CASSFFYEQYF
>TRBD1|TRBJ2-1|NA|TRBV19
TGTGCCAGTAGTAAAGATGGACAGGTGACTTACAATGAGCAGTTCTTC
CASSKDGQVTYNEQFF
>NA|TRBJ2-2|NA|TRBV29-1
TGCAGCGTAAAGGGACAAGTTAGCGGCACCGGGGAGCTGTTTTTT
CSVKGQVSGTGELFF
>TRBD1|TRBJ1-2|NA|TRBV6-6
TGTGCCAGCAGTTACTCGACAGGGGGCGATGGCTACACCTTC
CASSYSTGGDGYTF
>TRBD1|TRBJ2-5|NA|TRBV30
TGTGCCTGGAGTGTATGGCACGAGGACAGGGGCCAAGAGACCCAGTACTTC
CAWSVWHEDRGQETQYF
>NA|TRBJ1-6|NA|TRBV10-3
TGTGCCATCAGTGAGGCAGGGACTTCACCCCTCCACTTT
CAISEAGTSPLHF
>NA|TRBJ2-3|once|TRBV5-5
TGTGCCAGCAGCCCCTGGGAGTCTAGCACAGATACGCAGTATTTT
CASSPWESSTDTQYF